Below are 26 T cell receptor beta chains sequenced from a single sample in a study of T cell responses to AZD1222 COVID-19 vaccine. The table came from immunoSEQ multiplex PCR; TCRdb's copy has only in-frame clones and leaves some out. Found here are 75,000 to 90,000 clones, around four fifths of them singletons; the top ten hold around 21%. Source: peripheral blood, taken on day 0 of AZD1222 vaccination. Source of these receptors: an adult in good health.

The chain carries TRBV13 and TRBJ2-7; TRBD1 matches 9 bases. Losses at the gene ends were 5 bases for V and 3 bases for J; bases not matched to a gene: 14. Per the germline V gene, CDR1 is PRHDT and CDR2 is FYEKMQ (reference sequence). The CDR3 is 17 residues long. As DNA, the CDR3 is TGTGCCAGCAGCCGAGGACCCCCGTCGGGACAGGGCTACGAGCAGTACTTC. This codes for CASSRGPPSGQGYEQYF.

This clone was seen only once. The V gene is TRBV6-1, the J gene TRBJ2-1; D not certain. Germline CDR1 and CDR2: MNHNS and SASEGT. The CDR3 consists of 11 residues. V lost 3 bases and J lost 7, with 4 bases in between. CDR3 in amino acids: CASSEENEQFF. The CDR3 nucleotides read TGTGCCAGCAGTGAGGAGAATGAGCAGTTCTTC.

This clone was seen just once. The chain carries TRBV5-4 and TRBJ2-7; D could derive from TRBD1 or TRBD2 (5 bases each). V gave up 2 bases and J gave up 5 bases, with 14 bases separating them. There are 14 residues in the CDR3. Germline values: CDR1 SGHNT, CDR2 YYREEE (reference sequence). CDR3 bases: TGTGCCAGCAGCTTCCGGGACCCGTCCAACGAGCAGTACTTC. This translates into CASSFRDPSNEQYF.

The chain carries TRBV4-2 and TRBJ2-3; 8 nucleotides match TRBD2. This CDR3 has 16 amino acids. The V and J ends lost 4 bases and 6 bases, in that order; junction bases with no gene match: 12. Germline CDR1 reads LGHNA; CDR2 reads YNFKEQ. The CDR3 DNA is TGTGCCAGCAGCCCAGACTTAGCGGGATCCCTTGATACGCAGTATTTT. Protein: CASSPDLAGSLDTQYF.

The genes are TRBV19 and TRBJ1-5, with a possible D match to TRBD1 (5 bases). The CDR3 length is 17 residues. V shed 5 bases and J shed 6 bases, with 23 bases lying between them. CDR1 is LNHDA and CDR2 is SQIVND in the germline V gene (reference sequence). CDR3 nucleotides: TGTGCCAGTAGTCCCCCCAACAGTAGGGCCGGGGGTCAGCCCCAGCATTTT. Translation: CASSPPNSRAGGQPQHF.

The chain combines TRBV6-1 with TRBJ2-3; 13 nucleotides line up with TRBD2. The CDR3 spans 14 residues. Germline assignment: CDR1 MNHNS and CDR2 SASEGT. The J segment lost 11 bases and the V segment lost 2 bases, leaving 4 bases of the junction unmatched. The CDR3 reads CASSEYRTSGGQYF. DNA of the CDR3: TGTGCCAGCAGTGAATATCGGACTAGCGGGGGGCAGTATTTT.

The chain couples TRBV18 to TRBJ2-1; 9 bases are a match to TRBD2. The CDR3 contains 15 residues. The ends lost 5 bases at V and 4 bases at J; junction bases unmatched: 6. Germline V CDR1 and CDR2: KGHSH, LQKENI. The DNA of the CDR3 is TGTGCCAGCTCAGCGCTAGCGGGATATTACAATGAGCAGTTCTTC. The encoded protein is CASSALAGYYNEQFF. Variable domain in full (rest from reference TRBV18 and TRBJ2-1): NAGVMQNPRHLVRRRGQEARLRCSPMKGHSHVYWYRQLPEEGLKFMVYLQKENIIDESGMPKERFSAEFPKEGPSILRIQQVVRGDSAAYFCASSALAGYYNEQFFGPGTRLTVL.

The genes are TRBV2 and TRBJ2-1; the D call may be TRBD1 or TRBD2 (7 bases each). Deletions cut 10 bases from V and 1 base from J, with 20 bases between. The germline V gene has CDR1 SNHLY and CDR2 FYNNEI. CDR3 size: 16 residues. CDR3 sequence reads: CATYGGRGQSYNEQFF. The CDR3 coding sequence is TGTGCCACCTACGGGGGGAGGGGGCAGTCCTACAATGAGCAGTTCTTC.

The chain couples TRBV28 to TRBJ1-1; TRBD1 might be the D (5 bases). Germline loops: CDR1 MDHEN, CDR2 SYDVKM. Trimming cost V 2 bases and J 8 bases, with 12 bases left between them. CDR3 length: 13 amino acids. The CDR3 spells CASSLRGAREAFF. In DNA form, the CDR3 reads TGTGCCAGCAGTTTAAGAGGGGCTCGGGAAGCTTTCTTT.

V gene TRBV5-4 combines with J gene TRBJ2-1, with 9 bases lining up with TRBD2. Germline loops: CDR1 SGHNT, CDR2 YYREEE (reference sequence). V lost 6 bases to trimming and J lost 6 bases; unmatched junction nucleotides: 10. This CDR3 contains 15 residues. The CDR3 region is CASMWAGGLSNEQFF. DNA for the CDR3: TGTGCCAGCATGTGGGCGGGAGGGCTCAGCAATGAGCAGTTCTTC.

The chain has TRBV27 and TRBJ1-4; 9 positions match TRBD1. The CDR3 spans 15 residues. With V trimmed by 4 bases and J by 4 bases, 4 bases remained unmatched. Per the germline V gene, CDR1 is MNHEY and CDR2 is SMNVEV (reference sequence). The CDR3 is CASSWTGVFNEKLFF. The DNA for the CDR3 is TGTGCCAGCAGTTGGACAGGGGTATTTAATGAAAAACTGTTTTTT.

The gene calls are TRBV5-1 and TRBJ2-7, with 11 nucleotides matching TRBD2. Germline CDR1 is SGHRS and CDR2 is YFSETQ. This CDR3 region has 15 residues. V dropped 0 bases and J dropped 3; count of bases not matched to a gene: 2. The chain's CDR3 is CASSLGLAGNYEQYF. The CDR3 nucleotides read TGCGCCAGCAGCTTGGGACTAGCGGGGAACTACGAGCAGTACTTC.

This clone appeared a single time. The chain joins TRBV10-2 to TRBJ2-3, with TRBD1 as a possible D gene (6 bases). The CDR3 runs 14 residues. Trimming stripped 0 bases from V and 4 bases from J, with 8 bases between. CDR1 and CDR2 from the germline V gene are WSHSY and SAAADI. CDR3 amino acids: CASSESRQADTQYF. The CDR3 region has the DNA TGCGCCAGCAGTGAGTCGAGACAGGCAGATACGCAGTATTTT.

The CDR3 reads CASSSHGLSNGEKLFF. The DNA of the CDR3 is TGTGCCAGCAGCTCCCACGGACTCTCGAACGGTGAAAAACTGTTTTTT. This rearrangement joins TRBV7-2 to TRBJ1-4; D uncertain. V lost 4 bases to trimming and J lost 7 bases, with 19 bases between them. Germline CDR1 and CDR2: SGHTA and FQGNSA. The CDR3 is 16 residues long.

This clone was detected only a few times. The chain employs TRBV10-1 and TRBJ2-5, with 8 bases fitting TRBD1. Trimming cost V 4 bases and J 2 bases; bases outside gene matches: 3. The CDR3 consists of 14 residues. Per germline, CDR1 WNHNN and CDR2 SYGVQD (reference sequence). CDR3 region: CASSGGQGQETQYF. The CDR3 DNA follows: TGCGCCAGCAGTGGAGGACAGGGTCAAGAGACCCAGTACTTC.

This chain uses TRBV7-2 with TRBJ2-7; TRBD1 matches 8 bases. There are 15 residues in the CDR3. Unmatched junction bases numbered 5, after V lost 2 bases and J lost 2 bases. Germline V gene lookup returns CDR1 SGHTA and CDR2 FQGNSA. CDR3 sequence reads: CASSLYGTGTYEQYF. The CDR3, as DNA: TGTGCCAGCAGCTTATACGGGACAGGAACCTACGAGCAGTACTTC.

This clone occurred once. CDR3 nucleotide sequence: TGTGCCAGCAGCGTAGGGACCGGGCGGGGCTACACCTTC. This gives the protein CASSVGTGRGYTF. The chain couples TRBV7-2 to TRBJ1-2; possible D gene TRBD1, 5 bases. This CDR3 is built from 13 residues. Germline loops: CDR1 SGHTA, CDR2 FQGNSA. The V end lost 5 bases, the J end lost 8 bases, and 15 bases lay between the germline ends. The variable domain in full, completed from reference TRBV7-2 and TRBJ1-2, reads GAGVSQSPSNKVTEKGKDVELRCDPISGHTALYWYRQSLGQGLEFLIYFQGNSAPDKSGLPSDRFSAERTGGSVSTLTIQRTQQEDSAVYLCASSVGTGRGYTFGSGTRLTVV.

This clone was counted a few times. The chain joins TRBV2 to TRBJ1-5, with TRBD1 matching 8 bases. Germline V gene data show CDR1 as SNHLY and CDR2 as FYNNEI. This CDR3 comprises 15 residues. V was clipped by 6 bases and J by 5 bases; unmatched bases: 9. CDR3 loop: CASRVGQAEHQPQHF. The CDR3, as DNA: TGTGCCAGCAGGGTGGGACAGGCAGAGCATCAGCCCCAGCATTTT.

In DNA form, the CDR3 reads TGTGCCACCCCGCCTACGCAGTATTTT. This sequence encodes CATPPTQYF. The J gene is TRBJ2-3, the V gene TRBV15; no clear D. V was pared by 8 bases and J by 8 bases, with 5 bases between. Germline loops: CDR1 LNHNV, CDR2 YYDKDF (reference sequence). The CDR3 length is 9 residues.

This clone appeared once. The chain has TRBV21-1 and TRBJ2-7. TRBV21-1 is described as a pseudogene. The CDR3 is 15 residues long. The CDR3 spells CASSRTRPDELEQYF. CDR3 DNA sequence: TGTGCCAGCAGCAGAACACGTCCCGACGAGCTCGAGCAGTACTTC.

This clone was detected once. This chain uses TRBV7-2 with TRBJ2-7; D gene unclear. This CDR3 comprises 12 residues. The V end was cut by 5 bases, the J end by 5 bases, with 10 bases between. Germline V gene lookup returns CDR1 SGHTA and CDR2 FQGNSA. CDR3 region: CASSASRNEQYF. DNA for the CDR3: TGTGCCAGCAGCGCTAGTCGTAACGAGCAGTACTTC.

The chain is built from TRBV3-1 (or the pseudogene TRBV3-2) and TRBJ2-3; D could derive from TRBD1 or TRBD2 (5 bases each). The CDR3 length is 16 residues. V gave up 4 bases and J gave up 0 bases, with 14 bases separating them. CDR1 and CDR2 from the germline V gene are LGHDT and YNNKEL (reference sequence). DNA of the CDR3: TGTGCCAGCAGCCCCTGGGACCGCACTAGCACAGATACGCAGTATTTT. Amino acids: CASSPWDRTSTDTQYF.

The rearrangement links TRBV19 to TRBJ1-5, with D unresolved. Trimming pared 3 bases from V and 0 bases from J, leaving 9 bases between. Germline CDR1 reads LNHDA; CDR2 reads SQIVND (reference sequence). The CDR3 is made up of 15 amino acids. CDR3 bases: TGTGCCAGTAGTATTAGTCCCTATAGCAATCAGCCCCAGCATTTT. Its protein is CASSISPYSNQPQHF.

This clone appeared a few times. The rearrangement links TRBV7-2 to TRBJ2-7; no firm D call. This CDR3 is built from 17 residues. Deletions cut 4 bases from V and 1 base from J, with 20 bases between. Per germline, CDR1 SGHTA and CDR2 FQGNSA. CDR3 protein: CASSSQRPGRDSYEQYF. CDR3 DNA: TGTGCCAGCAGCTCACAACGTCCGGGTCGAGATTCCTACGAGCAGTACTTC.

V is TRBV19 and J is TRBJ1-5, with D hard to call. V was shortened by 7 bases and J by 4 bases, with 11 bases between the two germline ends. The CDR3 is 13 amino acids. Germline V gives CDR1 LNHDA, CDR2 SQIVND (reference sequence). Here the CDR3 DNA reads TGTGCCAGTACTGCTGGATGGAATCAGCCCCAGCATTTT. Protein: CASTAGWNQPQHF.

This clone has only a few counts. The chain links TRBV18 to TRBJ2-1, with D possibly matching TRBD2 (5 bases). Germline CDR1 and CDR2: KGHSH and LQKENI. The CDR3 extends over 13 amino acids. Trimming cost V 2 bases and J 4 bases, with 6 bases left between them. The DNA of the CDR3 is TGTGCCAGCTCACCAGGACTGTACAATGAGCAGTTCTTC. Translated, it gives CASSPGLYNEQFF. Looking up the rest from reference TRBV18 and TRBJ2-1 gives the full variable domain: NAGVMQNPRHLVRRRGQEARLRCSPMKGHSHVYWYRQLPEEGLKFMVYLQKENIIDESGMPKERFSAEFPKEGPSILRIQQVVRGDSAAYFCASSPGLYNEQFFGPGTRLTVL.